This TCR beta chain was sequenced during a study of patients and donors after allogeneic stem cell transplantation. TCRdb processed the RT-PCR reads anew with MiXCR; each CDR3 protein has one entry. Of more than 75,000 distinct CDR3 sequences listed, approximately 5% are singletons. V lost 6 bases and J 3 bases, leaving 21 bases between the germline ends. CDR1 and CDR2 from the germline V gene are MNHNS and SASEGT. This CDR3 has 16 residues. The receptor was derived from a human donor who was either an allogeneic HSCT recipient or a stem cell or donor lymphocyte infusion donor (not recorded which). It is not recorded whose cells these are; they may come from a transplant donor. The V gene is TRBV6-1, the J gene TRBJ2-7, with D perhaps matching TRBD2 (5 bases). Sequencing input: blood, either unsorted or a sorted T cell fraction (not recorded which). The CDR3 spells CASSQTPDFQNYEQYF. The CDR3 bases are TGTGCCAGCAGCCAAACCCCGGACTTCCAAAACTACGAGCAGTACTTC.